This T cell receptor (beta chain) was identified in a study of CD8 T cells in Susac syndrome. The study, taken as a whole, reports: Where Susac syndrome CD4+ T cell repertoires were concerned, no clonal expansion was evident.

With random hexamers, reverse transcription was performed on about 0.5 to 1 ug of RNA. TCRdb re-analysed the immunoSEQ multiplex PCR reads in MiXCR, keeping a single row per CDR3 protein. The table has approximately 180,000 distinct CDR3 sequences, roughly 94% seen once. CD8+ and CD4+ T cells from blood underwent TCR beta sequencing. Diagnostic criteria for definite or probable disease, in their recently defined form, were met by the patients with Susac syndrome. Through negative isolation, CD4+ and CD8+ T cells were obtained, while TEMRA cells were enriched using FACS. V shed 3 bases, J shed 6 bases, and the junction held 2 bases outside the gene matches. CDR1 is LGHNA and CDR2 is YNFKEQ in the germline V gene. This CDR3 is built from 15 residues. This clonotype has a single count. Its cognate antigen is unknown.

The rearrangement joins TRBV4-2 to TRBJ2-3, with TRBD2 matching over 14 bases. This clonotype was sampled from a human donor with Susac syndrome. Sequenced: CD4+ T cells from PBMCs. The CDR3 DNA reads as TGTGCCAGCAGCCAGACTAGCGGGGGGGCTGATACGCAGTATTTT. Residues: CASSQTSGGADTQYF.